Below, one T cell receptor beta chain is given with its context. Its antigen is undetermined. With UMI labels, 5' RACE was used to prepare the TRB cDNA libraries. TCRdb reprocessed the 5' RACE reads, with one entry per CDR3 protein and no DNA. This sample carries fewer than 55,000 distinct CDR3 sequences, with around 1.4% going to the ten biggest clones. This sample stems from a study of CXCR3-negative and CXCR3-positive naive CD8 T cells. Study results and caveats: Similar TRBV-TRBJ usage characterized naive CXCR3-negative and CXCR3-positive cells; memory cells differed. When CXCR3-positive naive cells were set against CXCR3-negative naive cells, the former had more hydrophobic TRB CDR3s.

There are 12 residues in the CDR3. The V call is TRBV12-3 or TRBV12-4, the J call TRBJ2-7; TCRdb's D call, TRBD1, is unchecked because there is no DNA. The clonotype comes from a human donor in good health. Some clones in this sample may be carry-over from other donors' samples. Sequenced sample: naive CXCR3- CD8+ T cells from blood. Subset in this sample: CD45RO-CCR7+CD27+CD95- naive CD8+ T cells lacking CXCR3 (TNR3-). The CDR3 here is CASSPVVYEQYF.